This T cell receptor beta chain comes out of a study of blood T cell repertoires in COVID-19. The method was immunoSEQ multiplex PCR; TCRdb's version includes in-frame clones alone and lacks a portion of them. The top ten hold approximately 9.9% of the sample, which has 25,000 to 30,000 clones, about 89% seen once. This CDR3 region has 17 residues. V lost 5 bases and J lost 4; bases outside the gene matches: 7. Per the germline V gene, CDR1 is SGHVS and CDR2 is FNYEAQ. The rearrangement links TRBV7-6 to TRBJ2-2; TRBD2 matches 13 bases. Sequencing was performed on peripheral blood. The sequence came from a human donor in a cohort sampled during active COVID-19. The CDR3 region is CASSRGTSGVSTGELFF. CDR3 coding DNA: TGTGCCAGCAGCAGGGGGACTAGCGGGGTTTCCACCGGGGAGCTGTTTTTT.